This entry is about one T cell receptor beta chain. The data were produced by immunoSEQ multiplex PCR, yet TCRdb's version contains in-frame clones alone and is incomplete. This table has more than 250,000 clones, more than 80% appearing once. The sample belongs to a study of T cell responses to AZD1222 COVID-19 vaccine. About the research overall: Second-dose intervals of approximately 4 or approximately 12 weeks were pooled.

V lost 1 base, J lost 8 bases, and 17 bases lay in between. This CDR3 contains 15 residues. Germline lookup yields CDR1 LGHDT and CDR2 YNNKEL (reference sequence). The gene calls are TRBV3-1 (or the pseudogene TRBV3-2) and TRBJ1-1; D not certain. The sample here was peripheral blood, taken on day 0 of AZD1222 vaccination. The receptor comes from an adult in good health. CDR3 residues: CASSQVPGLGPEAFF. The CDR3 nucleotides read TGTGCCAGCAGCCAAGTTCCCGGATTGGGTCCCGAAGCTTTCTTT.